One sample yielded the 15 T cell receptor beta chains listed below, sequenced in a study of OX40 agonist ivuxolimab in advanced cancers. Some clones are missing from TCRdb's copy, which holds only in-frame ones; the method was immunoSEQ multiplex PCR. This repertoire shows roughly 58,000 clones, roughly 87% found once; its top ten account for around 0.76%. Sequenced material: CD4+ or CD8+ T cells sorted from blood, taken in a trial of the OX40 agonist ivuxolimab. These receptors were collected from an adult with an advanced solid tumor such as melanoma, head and neck, liver or kidney cancer.

The chain combines TRBV11-2 with TRBJ2-7; no reliable D call. This CDR3 is 15 amino acids long. Germline V gene sequence: CDR1 SGHAT, CDR2 FQNNGV. Trimming removed 6 bases from V and 0 bases from J, with 15 bases in between. CDR3 in DNA: TGTGCCAGCAGTCGGACCGCTATAAGCTCCTACGAGCAGTACTTC. The encoded protein is CASSRTAISSYEQYF.

This chain joins TRBV5-1 and TRBJ2-7; 14 nucleotides line up with TRBD2. Per the germline V gene, CDR1 is SGHRS and CDR2 is YFSETQ. V shed 1 base, J shed 7 bases, and the junction held 13 bases outside the gene matches. This CDR3 contains 18 residues. CDR3 DNA sequence: TGCGCCAGCAGCTTGAGCCGGCCTGGGACTAGCGGGGGCCGGGAGCAGTACTTC. Protein: CASSLSRPGTSGGREQYF.

The chain has TRBV19 and TRBJ2-7, with 8 bases lining up with TRBD2. The germline CDR1 and CDR2 sequences are LNHDA and SQIVND (reference sequence). V gave up 10 bases and J gave up 2 bases; unmatched junction bases: 13. The CDR3 is 15 residues long. DNA for the CDR3: TGTGCCACTCGTCCGGCGGCGGGAGGTACCTACGAGCAGTACTTC. This sequence encodes CATRPAAGGTYEQYF.

The rearrangement joins TRBV28 to TRBJ2-7, with 10 bases fitting TRBD1. Per germline, CDR1 MDHEN and CDR2 SYDVKM. V dropped 2 bases and J dropped 7; count of bases not matched to a gene: 8. The length of the CDR3 is 15 residues. CDR3 amino acids: CASSLPGQGNREQYF. CDR3 in DNA: TGTGCCAGCAGTTTACCGGGACAGGGGAATCGGGAGCAGTACTTC.

This chain uses TRBV11-3 with TRBJ1-1; 12 bases are shared with TRBD1. Germline assignment: CDR1 SGHNT and CDR2 YENEEA. Trimming took 5 bases from V and 1 from J; bases not matched to a gene: 8. The CDR3 covers 17 residues. CDR3 protein: CASSPGQGASANTEAFF. Written as DNA, the CDR3 is TGTGCCAGCAGCCCGGGACAGGGGGCTAGCGCGAACACTGAAGCTTTCTTT.

The V gene is TRBV5-1, the J gene TRBJ2-7, with a tentative D call TRBD2 (5 bases). The CDR3 runs 14 residues. Per germline, CDR1 SGHRS and CDR2 YFSETQ. Trimming stripped 4 bases from V and 3 bases from J, with 14 bases between. This CDR3 reads CASSEEGSFYEQYF. The DNA for the CDR3 is TGCGCCAGCAGCGAAGAGGGATCCTTCTACGAGCAGTACTTC.

The chain combines TRBV30 with TRBJ1-5; D is perhaps TRBD1 (6 bases). CDR3 length: 15 amino acids. The V and J ends lost 3 bases and 3 bases respectively, with 15 bases between them. The germline V gene has CDR1 GTSNPN and CDR2 SVGIG (reference sequence). CDR3 nucleotides: TGTGCCTGGAGCTCAGGGGACACTAACAATCAGCCCCAGCATTTT. Translating gives CAWSSGDTNNQPQHF.

V is TRBV7-3 and J is TRBJ2-3; 7 bases match TRBD2. CDR1 is SGHTA, CDR2 FQGTGA, per germline. The CDR3 runs to 18 residues. The trim removed 5 bases at V and 4 bases at J, leaving 18 bases unmatched. DNA of the CDR3: TGTGCCAGCAGCCGAAGACCTGTGGGAGGGGCGGGCGCAGATACGCAGTATTTT. Protein: CASSRRPVGGAGADTQYF.

This sequence joins TRBV28 and TRBJ2-7; D not certain. This CDR3 has 10 residues. V was cut by 8 bases and J by 4 bases, with 6 bases left in between. Germline loops: CDR1 MDHEN, CDR2 SYDVKM. The CDR3 DNA sequence: TGTGCCAGCTCACAGTACGAGCAGTACTTC. Residues: CASSQYEQYF.

This clone was observed a handful of times. V gene TRBV9 combines with J gene TRBJ2-2; no clear D. Germline CDR1 is SGDLS and CDR2 is YYNGEE. This CDR3 is built from 14 residues. V was clipped by 0 bases and J by 5 bases, with 8 bases between them. CDR3 coding DNA: TGTGCCAGCAGCGTAGGTCGACGGACCGGGGAGCTGTTTTTT. It yields the protein CASSVGRRTGELFF.

The rearrangement joins TRBV4-1 to TRBJ1-2; tentative D call: TRBD1 (6 bases). Trimming took off 1 base at V and 2 bases at J, with 14 bases between the two ends. CDR1 is MGHRA and CDR2 is YSYEKL in the germline V gene. The CDR3 runs to 16 residues. CDR3: CASSQGRGAINYGYTF. CDR3 in DNA: TGCGCCAGCAGCCAAGGAAGGGGGGCGATAAACTATGGCTACACCTTC.

The chain couples TRBV19 to TRBJ1-4; D possibly corresponds to TRBD1 (6 bases). The germline gives CDR1 LNHDA, CDR2 SQIVND (reference sequence). The CDR3 contains 12 residues. V was cut by 3 bases and J by 10 bases, with 9 bases left in between. The CDR3 is CASSIQGTKLFF. CDR3 bases: TGTGCCAGTAGTATTCAGGGGACAAAACTGTTTTTT.

The chain links TRBV23-1 to TRBJ1-2; D is uncertain. TRBV23-1 belongs to the ORF category, with a function that is uncertain. This CDR3 comprises 15 residues. V gave up 5 bases and J gave up 0 bases, with 13 bases separating them. In DNA, the CDR3 is TGCGCCAGCAGTTTAGAGTCGAGGACTAACTATGGCTACACCTTC. The encoded protein is CASSLESRTNYGYTF.

This chain connects TRBV5-1 to TRBJ1-1; D may be TRBD1 (5 bases). Germline assignment: CDR1 SGHRS and CDR2 YFSETQ. The CDR3 length is 14 residues. The V and J ends lost 4 bases and 0 bases respectively, with 10 bases between them. CDR3 residues: CASSGGAMNTEAFF. DNA of the CDR3: TGCGCCAGCAGCGGCGGGGCTATGAACACTGAAGCTTTCTTT.

The chain recombines TRBV7-6 with TRBJ2-3; TRBD2 agrees at 8 bases. Trimming took 5 bases from V and 4 from J; bases not matched to a gene: 8. CDR1 is SGHVS, CDR2 FNYEAQ, per germline. The CDR3 is 15 amino acids. The CDR3 region is CASSNPGGASDTQYF. CDR3 nucleotides: TGTGCCAGCAGCAACCCGGGGGGGGCGTCAGATACGCAGTATTTT.